A selection of T cell receptor beta chains follows, all from one sample in a study of T cell changes during pregnancy in multiple sclerosis. TCRdb keeps only in-frame clones here, not all; method: immunoSEQ multiplex PCR. In the table there are roughly 42,000 clones, 89% of which are singletons. The sequences come from CD4+ T cells from peripheral blood mononuclear cells, collected in the first trimester of pregnancy. The source is a female donor with multiple sclerosis, enrolled in a pregnancy study. CDR3s include the opening cysteine and the closing phenylalanine or tryptophan. A D gene is named only where the DNA matches it firmly. Rows may omit the clone size; those that give it use once, few, many or a size class.

-	17	TRBV7-8	TRBJ2-7	TRBD2	CASSCRTSGRRTYEQYF	TGTGCCAGCAGCTGCCGGACTAGCGGGAGAAGGACCTACGAGCAGTACTTC
-	14	TRBV7-2	TRBJ2-7	TRBD1	CASSLDNRGREQYF	TGTGCCAGCAGCTTAGACAACAGGGGAAGGGAGCAGTACTTC
-	16	TRBV7-6	TRBJ2-6	-	CASSLAAFSGANVLTF	TGTGCCAGCAGCTTAGCGGCCTTTTCTGGGGCCAACGTCCTGACTTTC
-	15	TRBV7-2	TRBJ1-4	TRBD1	CASNPGGTGAEKLFF	TGTGCCAGCAACCCCGGGGGGACAGGGGCTGAAAAACTGTTTTTT
-	16	TRBV7-8	TRBJ1-5	TRBD1	CASSLGRGTGYQPQHF	TGTGCCAGCAGCTTAGGAAGAGGGACAGGTTATCAGCCCCAGCATTTT
-	16	TRBV29-1	TRBJ2-2	TRBD1	CSVDAGTGANTGELFF	TGCAGCGTTGACGCGGGGACAGGGGCGAACACCGGGGAGCTGTTTTTT
-	13	TRBV11-1	TRBJ2-7	-	CASSLYPHYEQYF	TGTGCCAGCAGCTTATACCCACACTACGAGCAGTACTTC
-	15	TRBV10-3	TRBJ2-7	TRBD1	CAISPGDRLTYEQYF	TGTGCCATCAGTCCCGGGGACAGGTTGACCTACGAGCAGTACTTC
-	16	TRBV11-2	TRBJ2-5	TRBD2	CASSRTAGHGGETQYF	TGTGCCAGCAGTCGAACAGCGGGGCACGGAGGAGAGACCCAGTACTTC
once	15	TRBV6-1	TRBJ1-1	-	CASSESPQGNTEAFF	TGTGCCAGCAGTGAAAGTCCACAGGGGAACACTGAAGCTTTCTTT
-	16	TRBV6-5	TRBJ2-2	-	CASSYDRNSNTGELFF	TGTGCCAGCAGTTACGACAGAAACTCGAACACCGGGGAGCTGTTTTTT
-	15	TRBV5-4	TRBJ2-3	-	CASSSSVSSTDTQYF	TGTGCCAGCAGTTCTAGCGTATCTAGCACAGATACGCAGTATTTT
-	13	TRBV5-4	TRBJ2-5	-	CASSLILQETQYF	TGTGCCAGCAGCTTGATCTTACAAGAGACCCAGTACTTC
-	14	TRBV5-1	TRBJ2-7	-	CASSRTGDSYEQYF	TGCGCCAGCAGCCGGACCGGGGACTCCTACGAGCAGTACTTC
-	14	TRBV19	TRBJ2-5	-	CASSIAGWGETQYF	TGTGCCAGTAGTATAGCAGGGTGGGGAGAGACCCAGTACTTC
few	14	TRBV2	TRBJ2-5	-	CASRARAIEETQYF	TGTGCCAGCAGGGCGAGGGCGATAGAAGAGACCCAGTACTTC
-	17	TRBV13	TRBJ2-7	TRBD2	CASSLGPSGAPSYEQYF	TGTGCCAGCAGCTTAGGACCCAGCGGGGCACCCTCCTACGAGCAGTACTTC
-	13	TRBV29-1	TRBJ2-3	-	CSVEAGSTDTQYF	TGCAGCGTTGAGGCGGGAAGCACAGATACGCAGTATTTT
-	15	TRBV27	TRBJ1-2	TRBD1	CASSSIGTGSGGYTF	TGTGCCAGCAGTTCTATAGGGACAGGCAGCGGGGGCTACACCTTC
-	13	TRBV7-2	TRBJ1-2	TRBD1	CASSLGTGDGYTF	TGTGCCAGCAGCCTTGGGACAGGTGATGGCTACACCTTC
-	14	TRBV19	TRBJ1-1	-	CASSIGTANTEAFF	TGTGCCAGTAGTATTGGCACAGCAAACACTGAAGCTTTCTTT
-	15	TRBV5-1	TRBJ1-1	-	CASSSETGGNTEAFF	TGCGCCAGCAGCTCGGAGACAGGTGGGAACACTGAAGCTTTCTTT
-	16	TRBV9	TRBJ2-2	-	CASSPLLSGATGELFF	TGTGCCAGCAGCCCTCTACTCTCAGGGGCGACCGGGGAGCTGTTTTTT
-	15	TRBV7-3	TRBJ2-2	-	CASSLVATNTGELFF	TGTGCCAGCAGCTTGGTAGCGACGAACACCGGGGAGCTGTTTTTT
-	14	TRBV27	TRBJ2-1	TRBD2	CASSLRGGYNEQFF	TGTGCCAGCAGTTTACGCGGGGGCTACAATGAGCAGTTCTTC
-	15	TRBV19	TRBJ1-4	-	CASSIGGALSEKLFF	TGTGCCAGTAGTATAGGCGGGGCGTTGAGTGAAAAACTGTTTTTT
-	15	TRBV7-2	TRBJ1-2	-	CASSSIPSSNYGYTF	TGTGCCAGCAGCTCCATTCCCAGTTCTAACTATGGCTACACCTTC
-	16	TRBV5-4	TRBJ2-4	TRBD2	CASSSGTSESKNIQYF	TGTGCCAGCAGCTCCGGGACTAGCGAGTCAAAAAACATTCAGTACTTC
-	14	TRBV30	TRBJ2-7	TRBD1	CAWSKGTGGYEQYF	TGTGCCTGGAGTAAGGGGACAGGGGGCTACGAGCAGTACTTC
-	16	TRBV5-6	TRBJ2-1	TRBD2	CASSSQAGSSYNEQFF	TGTGCCAGCAGCTCTCAAGCGGGGAGCTCCTACAATGAGCAGTTCTTC
-	14	TRBV7-9	TRBJ2-1	-	CASSLLDSYNEQFF	TGTGCCAGCAGCTTATTGGACAGCTACAATGAGCAGTTCTTC
-	16	TRBV9	TRBJ1-3	-	CASSADPRGAGNTIYF	TGTGCCAGCAGCGCCGACCCCCGGGGGGCTGGAAACACCATATATTTT
-	14	TRBV28	TRBJ2-7	-	CASSLSVQGSEQYF	TGTGCCAGCAGTTTATCGGTTCAGGGGAGCGAGCAGTACTTC
medium-sized	13	TRBV5-6	TRBJ1-2	TRBD1	CASSLDRAYGYTF	TGTGCCAGCAGCCTAGACAGGGCGTATGGCTACACCTTC
few	15	TRBV19	TRBJ2-1	TRBD2	CASNRRLAGEGEQFF	TGTGCCAGTAATCGGAGACTAGCGGGAGAGGGTGAGCAGTTCTTC
-	17	TRBV5-4	TRBJ2-1	TRBD2	CASSLAGASGSGNEQFF	TGTGCCAGCAGCTTGGCCGGGGCTAGCGGGAGCGGCAATGAGCAGTTCTTC
-	13	TRBV7-6	TRBJ1-2	-	CASSLSLNYGYTF	TGTGCCAGCAGCTTGAGCCTTAACTATGGCTACACCTTC
-	19	TRBV18	TRBJ2-2	TRBD2	CASSPQPRTSGINTGELFF	TGTGCCAGCTCACCCCAACCAAGAACTAGCGGAATTAACACCGGGGAGCTGTTTTTT
-	15	TRBV19	TRBJ2-5	TRBD2	CASSITSGSIKTQYF	TGTGCCAGTAGTATCACTAGCGGGAGTATCAAGACCCAGTACTTC
-	12	TRBV30	TRBJ1-4	TRBD1	CALQGRSEKLFF	TGTGCCTTACAGGGGCGGAGTGAAAAACTGTTTTTT
once	18	TRBV18	TRBJ2-2	-	CASSELSPSPTNTGELFF	TGTGCCAGCTCAGAACTTTCGCCGTCCCCTACGAACACCGGGGAGCTGTTTTTT
-	14	TRBV11-2	TRBJ1-1	-	CASSFRDTRPGAFF	TGTGCCAGCAGCTTCCGGGACACCCGCCCCGGAGCTTTCTTT
-	18	TRBV7-9	TRBJ2-7	TRBD1	CASSLVGGGTVGAYEQYF	TGTGCCAGCAGCTTAGTAGGGGGTGGGACAGTTGGGGCCTACGAGCAGTACTTC
once	14	TRBV6-5	TRBJ2-5	-	CASSLLRSQETQYF	TGTGCCAGCAGTCTTCTGCGGTCCCAAGAGACCCAGTACTTC
-	14	TRBV5-6	TRBJ2-5	TRBD1	CASSLRTGEETQYF	TGTGCCAGCAGCTTGAGAACAGGGGAAGAGACCCAGTACTTC